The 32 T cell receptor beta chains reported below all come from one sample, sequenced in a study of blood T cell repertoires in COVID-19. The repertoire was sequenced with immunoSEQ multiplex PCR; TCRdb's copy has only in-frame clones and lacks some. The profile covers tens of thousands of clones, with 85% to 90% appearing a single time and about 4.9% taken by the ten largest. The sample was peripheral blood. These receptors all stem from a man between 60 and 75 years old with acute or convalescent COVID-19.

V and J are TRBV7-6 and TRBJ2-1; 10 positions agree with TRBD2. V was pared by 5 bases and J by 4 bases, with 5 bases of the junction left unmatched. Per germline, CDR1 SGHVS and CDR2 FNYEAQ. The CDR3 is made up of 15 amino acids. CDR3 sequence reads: CASSPPSGSYNEQFF. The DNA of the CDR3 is TGTGCCAGCAGCCCGCCTAGCGGGAGTTACAATGAGCAGTTCTTC.

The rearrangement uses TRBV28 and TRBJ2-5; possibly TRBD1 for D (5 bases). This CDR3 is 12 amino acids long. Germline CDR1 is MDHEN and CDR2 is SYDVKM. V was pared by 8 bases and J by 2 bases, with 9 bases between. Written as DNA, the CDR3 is TGTGCCAGCTGGCAGGGACAAGAGACCCAGTACTTC. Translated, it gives CASWQGQETQYF.

CDR3 amino acids: CASSLGWRYNEQFF. Written as DNA, the CDR3 is TGTGCCAGCAGCTTAGGATGGCGGTACAATGAGCAGTTCTTC. V and J are TRBV11-2 and TRBJ2-1, with D unclear. The length of the CDR3 is 14 residues. V gave up 1 base and J gave up 4 bases, with 8 bases separating them. Germline V gives CDR1 SGHAT, CDR2 FQNNGV.

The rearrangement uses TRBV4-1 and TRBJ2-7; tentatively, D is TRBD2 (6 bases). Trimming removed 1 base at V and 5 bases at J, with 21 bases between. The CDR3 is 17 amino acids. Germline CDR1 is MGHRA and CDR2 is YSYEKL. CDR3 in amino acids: CASSQGETGARSHEQYF. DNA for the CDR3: TGCGCCAGCAGCCAAGGGGAAACGGGAGCACGGTCCCACGAGCAGTACTTC.

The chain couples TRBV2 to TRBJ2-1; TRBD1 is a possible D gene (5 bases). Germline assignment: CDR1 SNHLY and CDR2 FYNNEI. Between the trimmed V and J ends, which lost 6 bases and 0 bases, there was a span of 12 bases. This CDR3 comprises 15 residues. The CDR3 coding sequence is TGTGCCAGCAGGAGGACAATTAGCTCCTACAATGAGCAGTTCTTC. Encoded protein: CASRRTISSYNEQFF.

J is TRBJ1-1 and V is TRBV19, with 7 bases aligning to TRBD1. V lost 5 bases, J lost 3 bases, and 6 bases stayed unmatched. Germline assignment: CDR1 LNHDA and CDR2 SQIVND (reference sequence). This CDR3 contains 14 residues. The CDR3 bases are TGTGCCAGTAGTGACACAGGGGCGGACACTGAAGCTTTCTTT. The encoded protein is CASSDTGADTEAFF.

CDR3 in amino acids: CASSLSLTGSIYEQYF. Here the CDR3 DNA reads TGTGCCAGCAGCTTAAGCCTGACAGGTTCAATCTACGAGCAGTACTTC. V is TRBV11-2 and J is TRBJ2-7; possibly TRBD1 for D (6 bases). CDR3 length equals 16 residues. V was clipped by 2 bases and J by 3 bases, with 17 bases between them. Germline CDR1 and CDR2: SGHAT and FQNNGV.

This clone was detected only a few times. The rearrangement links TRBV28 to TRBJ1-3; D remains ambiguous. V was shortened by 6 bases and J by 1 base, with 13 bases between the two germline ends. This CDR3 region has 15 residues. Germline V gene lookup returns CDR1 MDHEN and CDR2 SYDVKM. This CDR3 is CASSPPSGSGNTIYF. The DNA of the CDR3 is TGTGCCAGCAGCCCACCTTCGGGGTCTGGAAACACCATATATTTT.

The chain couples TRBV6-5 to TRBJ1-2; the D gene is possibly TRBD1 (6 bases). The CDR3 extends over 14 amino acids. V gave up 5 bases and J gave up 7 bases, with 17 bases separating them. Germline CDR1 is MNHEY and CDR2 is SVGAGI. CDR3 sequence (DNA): TGTGCCAGCAGTAATAGGGGGGGGCCTAGTGGCTACACCTTC. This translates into CASSNRGGPSGYTF.

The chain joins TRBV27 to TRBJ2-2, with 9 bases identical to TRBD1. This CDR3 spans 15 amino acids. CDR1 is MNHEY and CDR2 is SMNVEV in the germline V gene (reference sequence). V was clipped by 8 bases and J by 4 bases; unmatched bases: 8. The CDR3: CASQKQGARTGELFF. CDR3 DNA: TGTGCCAGCCAGAAACAGGGGGCGCGCACCGGGGAGCTGTTTTTT.

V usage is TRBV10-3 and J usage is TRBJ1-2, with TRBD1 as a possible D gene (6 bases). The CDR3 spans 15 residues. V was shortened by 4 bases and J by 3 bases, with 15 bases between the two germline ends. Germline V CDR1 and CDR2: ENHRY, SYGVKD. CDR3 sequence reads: CAISGGQGFDYGYTF. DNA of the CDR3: TGTGCCATCAGTGGAGGGCAGGGGTTCGACTATGGCTACACCTTC.

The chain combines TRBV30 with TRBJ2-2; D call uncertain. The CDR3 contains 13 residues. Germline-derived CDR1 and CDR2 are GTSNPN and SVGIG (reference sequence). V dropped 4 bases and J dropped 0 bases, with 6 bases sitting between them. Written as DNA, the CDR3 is TGTGCCTGGACTGCTACGAACACCGGGGAGCTGTTTTTT. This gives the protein CAWTATNTGELFF.

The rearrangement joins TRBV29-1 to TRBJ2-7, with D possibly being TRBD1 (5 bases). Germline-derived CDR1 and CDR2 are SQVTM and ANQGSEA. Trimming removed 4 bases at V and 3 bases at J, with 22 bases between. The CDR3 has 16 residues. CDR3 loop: CSVGLAYQGTVYEQYF. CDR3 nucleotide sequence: TGCAGCGTTGGGCTTGCTTACCAGGGAACAGTCTACGAGCAGTACTTC.

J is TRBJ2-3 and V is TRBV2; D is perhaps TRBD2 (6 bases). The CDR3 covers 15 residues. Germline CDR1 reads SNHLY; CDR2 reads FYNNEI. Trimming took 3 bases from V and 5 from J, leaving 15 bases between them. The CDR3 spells CASSDRAVGGDTQYF. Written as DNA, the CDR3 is TGTGCCAGCAGTGACAGGGCTGTGGGAGGAGATACGCAGTATTTT.

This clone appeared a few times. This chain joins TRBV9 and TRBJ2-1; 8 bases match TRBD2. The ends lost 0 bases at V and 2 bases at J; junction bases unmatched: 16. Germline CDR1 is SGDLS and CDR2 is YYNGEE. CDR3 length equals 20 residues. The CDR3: CASSVAATLIQRGTYNEQFF. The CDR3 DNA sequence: TGTGCCAGCAGCGTAGCCGCCACCCTTATCCAGCGGGGGACCTACAATGAGCAGTTCTTC. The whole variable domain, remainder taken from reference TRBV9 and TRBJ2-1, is DSGVTQTPKHLITATGQRVTLRCSPRSGDLSVYWYQQSLDQGLQFLIQYYNGEERAKGNILERFSAQQFPDLHSELNLSSLELGDSALYFCASSVAATLIQRGTYNEQFFGPGTRLTVL.

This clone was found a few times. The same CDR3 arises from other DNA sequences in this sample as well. Here the CDR3 reads CASSYSSRGNQPQHF. CDR3 nucleotides: TGTGCCAGCAGTTACTCTTCCAGGGGAAATCAGCCCCAGCATTTT. The J gene is TRBJ1-5, the V gene TRBV6-5, with D perhaps matching TRBD1 (6 bases). Trimming removed 0 bases at V and 4 bases at J, with 10 bases between. Germline-derived CDR1 and CDR2 are MNHEY and SVGAGI. CDR3 length: 15 residues.

Here the CDR3 reads CASSLGQGNTEAFF. DNA for the CDR3: TGTGCCAGTAGCCTTGGACAAGGGAACACTGAAGCTTTCTTT. V usage is TRBV19 and J usage is TRBJ1-1; D might be TRBD1 (5 bases). This CDR3 contains 14 residues. Trimming stripped 6 bases from V and 1 base from J, with 12 bases between. Germline V CDR1 and CDR2: LNHDA, SQIVND (reference sequence). Looking up the rest from reference TRBV19 and TRBJ1-1 gives the full variable domain: DGGITQSPKYLFRKEGQNVTLSCEQNLNHDAMYWYRQDPGQGLRLIYYSQIVNDFQKGDIAEGYSVSREKKESFPLTVTSAQKNPTAFYLCASSLGQGNTEAFFGQGTRLTVV.

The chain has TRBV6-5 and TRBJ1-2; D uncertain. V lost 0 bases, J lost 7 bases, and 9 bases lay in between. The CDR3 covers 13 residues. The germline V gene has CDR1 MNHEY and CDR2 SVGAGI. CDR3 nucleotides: TGTGCCAGCAGTTACTCGCGGTCCTCTGGCTACACCTTC. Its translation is CASSYSRSSGYTF.

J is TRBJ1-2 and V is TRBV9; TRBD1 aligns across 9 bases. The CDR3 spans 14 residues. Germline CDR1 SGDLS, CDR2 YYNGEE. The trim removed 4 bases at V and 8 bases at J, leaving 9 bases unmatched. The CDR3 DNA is TGTGCCAGCAGCCCCGAGGGACAGGGCTGGGGCTACACCTTC. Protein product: CASSPEGQGWGYTF.

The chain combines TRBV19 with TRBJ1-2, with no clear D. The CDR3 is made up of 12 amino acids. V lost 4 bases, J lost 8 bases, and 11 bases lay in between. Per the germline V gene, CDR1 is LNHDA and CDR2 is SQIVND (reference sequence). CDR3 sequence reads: CASSTRTGGYTF. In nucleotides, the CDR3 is TGTGCCAGTAGTACGAGAACCGGGGGCTACACCTTC.

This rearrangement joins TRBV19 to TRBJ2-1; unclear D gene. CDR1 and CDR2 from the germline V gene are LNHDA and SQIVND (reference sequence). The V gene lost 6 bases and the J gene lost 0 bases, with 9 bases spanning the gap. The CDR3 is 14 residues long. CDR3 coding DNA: TGTGCCAGTAGGTCGGAGAGCTCCTACAATGAGCAGTTCTTC. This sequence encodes CASRSESSYNEQFF.

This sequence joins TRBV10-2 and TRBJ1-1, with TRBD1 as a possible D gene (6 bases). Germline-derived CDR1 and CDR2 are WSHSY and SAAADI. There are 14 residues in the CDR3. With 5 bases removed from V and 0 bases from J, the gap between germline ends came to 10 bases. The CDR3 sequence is CASSKQGMNTEAFF. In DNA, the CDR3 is TGCGCCAGCAGTAAACAGGGTATGAACACTGAAGCTTTCTTT.

The CDR3 reads CASSGAGTGELFF. The CDR3 DNA is TGTGCCAGCTCAGGGGCGGGCACCGGGGAGCTGTTTTTT. The rearrangement joins TRBV6-5 to TRBJ2-2, with D maybe TRBD1 (6 bases). The CDR3 runs 13 residues. V lost 8 bases, J lost 4 bases, and 11 bases lay in between. Germline V gene sequence: CDR1 MNHEY, CDR2 SVGAGI.

The CDR3 DNA sequence: TGTGCCAGCAGCCAACGACAGGGGGACAATTCACCCCTCCACTTT. It specifies CASSQRQGDNSPLHF. This sequence joins TRBV3-1 (or the pseudogene TRBV3-2) and TRBJ1-6, with 9 positions matching TRBD1. J gave up 7 bases and V 2 bases, and 3 bases lay outside the gene matches. CDR3 size: 15 residues. Germline CDR1 and CDR2: LGHDT and YNNKEL (reference sequence).

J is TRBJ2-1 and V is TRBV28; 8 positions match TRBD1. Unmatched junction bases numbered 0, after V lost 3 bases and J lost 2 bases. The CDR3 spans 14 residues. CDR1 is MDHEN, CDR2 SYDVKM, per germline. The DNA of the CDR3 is TGTGCCAGCAGTTTGGGACAGGCCTACAATGAGCAGTTCTTC. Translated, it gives CASSLGQAYNEQFF.

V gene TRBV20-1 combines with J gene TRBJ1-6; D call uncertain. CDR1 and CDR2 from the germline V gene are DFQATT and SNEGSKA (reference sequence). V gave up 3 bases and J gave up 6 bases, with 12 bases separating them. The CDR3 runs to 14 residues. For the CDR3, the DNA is TGCAGTGCTAGTCGGATGGAGCGTAATTCACCCCTCCACTTT. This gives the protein CSASRMERNSPLHF.

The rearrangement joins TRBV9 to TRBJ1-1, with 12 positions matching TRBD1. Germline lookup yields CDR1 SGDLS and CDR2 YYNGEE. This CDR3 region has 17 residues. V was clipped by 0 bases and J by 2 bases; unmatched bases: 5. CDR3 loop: CASSVGDRGPRNTEAFF. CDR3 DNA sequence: TGTGCCAGCAGCGTAGGGGACAGGGGGCCTCGTAACACTGAAGCTTTCTTT.

For the CDR3, the DNA is TGCGCCAGCAGCACGACAGGGGGCGCGCCCTATGGCTACACCTTC. The encoded protein is CASSTTGGAPYGYTF. The chain recombines TRBV5-1 with TRBJ1-2; TRBD1 matches at 10 bases. The CDR3 contains 15 residues. The J segment lost 4 bases and the V segment lost 4 bases, leaving 7 bases of the junction unmatched. From germline, CDR1 is SGHRS and CDR2 YFSETQ.

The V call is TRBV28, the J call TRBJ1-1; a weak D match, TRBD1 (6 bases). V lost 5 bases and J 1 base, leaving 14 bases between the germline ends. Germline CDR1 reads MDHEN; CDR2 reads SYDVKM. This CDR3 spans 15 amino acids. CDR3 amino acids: CASSGGGLTNTEAFF. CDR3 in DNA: TGTGCCAGCAGTGGGGGGGGGCTAACGAACACTGAAGCTTTCTTT.

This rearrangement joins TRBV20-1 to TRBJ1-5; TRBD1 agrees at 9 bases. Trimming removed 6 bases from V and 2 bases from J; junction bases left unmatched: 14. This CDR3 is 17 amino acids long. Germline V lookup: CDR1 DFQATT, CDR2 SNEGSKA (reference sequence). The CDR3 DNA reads TGCAGTGCCAGTCGGACAGGGGTAGGTGTAGGCAATCAGCCCCAGCATTTT. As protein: CSASRTGVGVGNQPQHF.

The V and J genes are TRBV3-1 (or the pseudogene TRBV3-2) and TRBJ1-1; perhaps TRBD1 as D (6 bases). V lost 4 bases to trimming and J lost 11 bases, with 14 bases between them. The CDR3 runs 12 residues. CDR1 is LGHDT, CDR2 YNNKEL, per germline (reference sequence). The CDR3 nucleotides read TGTGCCAGCAGCCCCACAGGGTTTTTGGCTTTCTTT. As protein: CASSPTGFLAFF.

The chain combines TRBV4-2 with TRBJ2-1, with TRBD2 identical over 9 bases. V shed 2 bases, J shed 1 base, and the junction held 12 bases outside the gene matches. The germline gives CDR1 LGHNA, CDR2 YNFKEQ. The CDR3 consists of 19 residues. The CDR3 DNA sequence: TGTGCCAGCAGCCAAATAAAGCTAGCGGGGACCGTGTCCTACAATGAGCAGTTCTTC. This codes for CASSQIKLAGTVSYNEQFF.